This T cell receptor beta chain came from a study of early T cells in non-severe SARS-CoV-2 infection. Across the study: Sequencing of bulk RNA from unsorted whole blood was done, without chain pairing. Study-wide results and limits: Reliance on VDJdb matching favored anti-spike CD8 responses; private and CD4 specificities were missed.

Only a few counts were recorded for this clonotype. Its antigen is as yet unknown. Germline CDR1 reads SGHTA; CDR2 reads FQGTGA. The V gene lost 5 bases and the J gene lost 1 base, with 8 bases spanning the gap. The CDR3 extends over 13 amino acids. MiXCR was run by TCRdb on the 5' RACE reads, yielding one entry per CDR3 protein. The profile covers tens of thousands of distinct CDR3 sequences, with less than 9.5% appearing a single time and under 4.5% taken by the ten largest. The input for sequencing was whole blood, taken at baseline. The chain uses TRBV7-3 and TRBJ1-1; maybe TRBD1 (6 bases). The TCR sequence derives from an adult who was a healthcare worker with PCR-confirmed SARS-CoV-2 infection or an uninfected control (not recorded which). This CDR3 is CASSMTGNTEAFF. The CDR3, as DNA: TGTGCCAGCAGCATGACAGGGAACACTGAAGCTTTCTTT.